These 10 T cell receptor beta chains were all obtained from the same sample, sequenced in a study of cytomegalovirus exposure and HLA in healthy donors. The PCR ran on 60 Vbeta and 13 Jbeta primers. Generated by immunoSEQ multiplex PCR, the TCRdb table keeps only in-frame clones and is missing some. Among under 200,000 clones listed, approximately 80% were seen once. The sequenced sample was PBMCs. The receptors originated from a woman between 18 and 30 years old in good health and CMV-seronegative.

This clone was observed a single time. The chain has TRBV5-4 and TRBJ2-2; D not certain. The CDR3 covers 14 residues. Germline CDR1 is SGHNT and CDR2 is YYREEE (reference sequence). With 4 bases removed from V and 4 bases from J, the gap between germline ends came to 11 bases. The CDR3 nucleotides are TGTGCCAGCAGCCCCCATTCACTCACCGGGGAGCTGTTTTTT. It yields the protein CASSPHSLTGELFF.

The gene calls are TRBV10-3 and TRBJ1-6; a possible D gene is TRBD1 (6 bases). CDR1 and CDR2 (germline): ENHRY, SYGVKD. The CDR3 runs to 15 residues. Trimming left V 5 bases short and J 5 bases short, with 13 bases between. The CDR3: CAISSVGQDNSPLHF. The CDR3 DNA follows: TGTGCCATCAGTTCCGTGGGACAAGATAATTCACCCCTCCACTTT.

A single count supports this clone. The V and J genes are TRBV25-1 and TRBJ1-1; D might be TRBD1 (5 bases). Deletions cut 5 bases from V and 1 base from J, with 8 bases between. CDR1 and CDR2 (germline): MGHDK, SYGVNS. The CDR3 length is 13 residues. The CDR3 sequence is CASSFTGNTEAFF. For the CDR3, the DNA is TGTGCCAGCAGTTTTACAGGGAACACTGAAGCTTTCTTT.

The chain couples TRBV19 to TRBJ2-7, with D possibly being TRBD2 (5 bases). This CDR3 is 15 amino acids long. The ends were cut back, 1 base at V and 2 bases at J, with 12 bases in the middle. CDR1 and CDR2 (germline): LNHDA, SQIVND (reference sequence). The CDR3 reads CASSIGNTGTYEQYF. The CDR3 nucleotides are TGTGCCAGTAGTATAGGGAACACCGGGACCTACGAGCAGTACTTC. Drawing the rest from reference TRBV19 and TRBJ2-7, the complete variable domain is DGGITQSPKYLFRKEGQNVTLSCEQNLNHDAMYWYRQDPGQGLRLIYYSQIVNDFQKGDIAEGYSVSREKKESFPLTVTSAQKNPTAFYLCASSIGNTGTYEQYFGPGTRLTVT.

V is TRBV27 and J is TRBJ2-7; D gene ambiguous. The CDR3 is 13 amino acids. Germline V CDR1 and CDR2: MNHEY, SMNVEV (reference sequence). The V end lost 3 bases, the J end lost 6 bases, and 12 bases lay between the germline ends. This CDR3 is CASSFGVSSEQYF. In DNA, the CDR3 is TGTGCCAGCAGTTTTGGAGTAAGTAGCGAGCAGTACTTC.

The V gene is TRBV10-3, the J gene TRBJ2-7; the match to TRBD1 covers 8 bases. The CDR3 contains 14 residues. Looked up from germline, CDR1 is ENHRY and CDR2 is SYGVKD. J lost 6 bases, V lost 0 bases, and 4 bases had no gene match. Here the CDR3 reads CAISESRGRVEQYF. The CDR3, as DNA: TGTGCCATCAGTGAGTCCAGGGGGCGCGTCGAGCAGTACTTC.

This clone was counted only a few times. The chain carries TRBV5-1 and TRBJ2-4; 15 bases match TRBD2. Germline-derived CDR1 and CDR2 are SGHRS and YFSETQ. J lost 0 bases, V lost 4 bases, and 14 bases had no gene match. This CDR3 region has 21 residues. CDR3 DNA sequence: TGCGCCAGCAGCCAGGGACTAGCGGGAGGCATTGTGGAAGGAGCCAAAAACATTCAGTACTTC. The encoded protein is CASSQGLAGGIVEGAKNIQYF.

The chain employs TRBV18 and TRBJ2-3, with a tentative D call TRBD2 (5 bases). Deletions cut 4 bases from V and 5 bases from J, with 13 bases between. In germline, CDR1 is KGHSH, CDR2 LQKENI. This CDR3 spans 14 amino acids. The CDR3 nucleotides are TGTGCCAGCTCACAAAGGACCGAGGGAGATACGCAGTATTTT. Residues: CASSQRTEGDTQYF.

The CDR3 sequence is CASSYSGTGEQYF. CDR3 nucleotide sequence: TGTGCCAGCAGTTACTCGGGGACAGGCGAGCAGTACTTC. The V gene is TRBV6-6, the J gene TRBJ2-7; 8 bases are shared with TRBD1. CDR1 and CDR2 (germline): MNHNY, SVGAGI (reference sequence). V was pared by 0 bases and J by 6 bases, with 1 base of the junction left unmatched. The CDR3 loop spans 13 amino acids.

In its sample, this clone was seen once. This chain connects TRBV14 to TRBJ2-5; 13 nucleotides line up with TRBD2. CDR1 and CDR2 (germline): SGHDN, FVKESK. This CDR3 is 15 amino acids long. V shed 4 bases and J 4 bases; nucleotides not matched to a gene: 3. The CDR3 nucleotides are TGTGCCAGCAGCCTACTAGCGGGAGGGCGAGAGACCCAGTACTTC. It specifies CASSLLAGGRETQYF.